The rows below give T cell receptor beta chains drawn from one sample of a study of blood T cell repertoires in COVID-19. Only in-frame clones appear in the TCRdb table, and some are missing; sequencing was by immunoSEQ multiplex PCR. Of more than 300,000 clones listed, 65% to 90% are singletons. The sequenced material came from PBMCs or T cells enriched from blood (not recorded which). The receptors stem from a young man who had recovered from COVID-19. Both conserved end residues are part of each CDR3. Each record gives: clone size, J gene, CDR3 length, V gene, D gene, CDR3 DNA, CDR3 protein. The D gene is left open where the match is weak. Clone size is given for some rows only: seen once, a few or many times, or a class if the clone is expanded.

clone_size: NA
j_call: TRBJ1-6
cdr3_length: 14
v_call: TRBV28
d_call: TRBD1
cdr3_nt: TGTGCCAGCAGTCTACAGGGGAATAATTCACCCCTCCACTTT
cdr3_aa: CASSLQGNNSPLHF

clone_size: few
j_call: TRBJ1-4
cdr3_length: 17
v_call: TRBV3-1/TRBV3-2
d_call: NA
cdr3_nt: TGTGCCAGCAGCCAAGACGGGTTCGGAGGGTGGAGTGAAAAACTGTTTTTT
cdr3_aa: CASSQDGFGGWSEKLFF

clone_size: NA
j_call: TRBJ1-1
cdr3_length: 15
v_call: TRBV2
d_call: NA
cdr3_nt: TGTGCCAGCAGTGAACAGGGGTGGTTGAACACTGAAGCTTTCTTT
cdr3_aa: CASSEQGWLNTEAFF

clone_size: NA
j_call: TRBJ2-3
cdr3_length: 14
v_call: TRBV19
d_call: TRBD2
cdr3_nt: TGTGCCAGTAGCCTAGCGGGGCCCACAGATACGCAGTATTTT
cdr3_aa: CASSLAGPTDTQYF

clone_size: NA
j_call: TRBJ2-1
cdr3_length: 16
v_call: TRBV4-1
d_call: TRBD2
cdr3_nt: TGCGCCAGCAGCCGCTGGACGGAGCGGGACTACAATGAGCAGTTCTTC
cdr3_aa: CASSRWTERDYNEQFF

clone_size: NA
j_call: TRBJ2-7
cdr3_length: 16
v_call: TRBV3-1/TRBV3-2
d_call: TRBD1
cdr3_nt: TGTGCCAGCAGCCAAGATCTGGGACAGCCGCCCTACGAGCAGTACTTC
cdr3_aa: CASSQDLGQPPYEQYF

clone_size: NA
j_call: TRBJ2-7
cdr3_length: 17
v_call: TRBV4-1
d_call: TRBD2
cdr3_nt: TGCGCCAGCAGCCAACGCGGGAAACGGGAGGGACACTACGAGCAGTACTTC
cdr3_aa: CASSQRGKREGHYEQYF

clone_size: NA
j_call: TRBJ2-5
cdr3_length: 16
v_call: TRBV27
d_call: TRBD2
cdr3_nt: TGTGCCAGCAGCCCTCCTCCTGGGACTATACAAGAGACCCAGTACTTC
cdr3_aa: CASSPPPGTIQETQYF

clone_size: NA
j_call: TRBJ1-2
cdr3_length: 13
v_call: TRBV18
d_call: TRBD1
cdr3_nt: TGTGCCAGCTCACCACAGGGGGCGGATGGCTACACCTTC
cdr3_aa: CASSPQGADGYTF

clone_size: NA
j_call: TRBJ2-5
cdr3_length: 15
v_call: TRBV4-1
d_call: TRBD2
cdr3_nt: TGCGCCAGCAGCCCCCGGCTAGCGGGGAAAGAGACCCAGTACTTC
cdr3_aa: CASSPRLAGKETQYF

clone_size: NA
j_call: TRBJ2-2
cdr3_length: 17
v_call: TRBV5-1
d_call: NA
cdr3_nt: TGCGCCAGCACTCCGGGAGCCGCGGGCCCGAACACCGGGGAGCTGTTTTTT
cdr3_aa: CASTPGAAGPNTGELFF

clone_size: NA
j_call: TRBJ1-4
cdr3_length: 15
v_call: TRBV24-1
d_call: TRBD1
cdr3_nt: TGTGCCACCAGTGACCCCCGGACAGGGGGGGAAAAACTGTTTTTT
cdr3_aa: CATSDPRTGGEKLFF

clone_size: NA
j_call: TRBJ2-2
cdr3_length: 17
v_call: TRBV10-1
d_call: TRBD1
cdr3_nt: TGCGCCAGCAGTGAGGGCGGCAGGGGGTCGAGCACCGGGGAGCTGTTTTTT
cdr3_aa: CASSEGGRGSSTGELFF

clone_size: NA
j_call: TRBJ1-1
cdr3_length: 14
v_call: TRBV6-5
d_call: NA
cdr3_nt: TGTGCCAGCAGTTACACGGGGAAAGGAACTGAAGCTTTCTTT
cdr3_aa: CASSYTGKGTEAFF

clone_size: NA
j_call: TRBJ1-4
cdr3_length: 15
v_call: TRBV4-1
d_call: NA
cdr3_nt: TGCGCCAGCAGCCTTTCGACTGCGATTAATGAAAAACTGTTTTTT
cdr3_aa: CASSLSTAINEKLFF

clone_size: NA
j_call: TRBJ2-5
cdr3_length: 13
v_call: TRBV4-1
d_call: NA
cdr3_nt: TGCGCCAGCAGCCGAACTATCCAAGAGACCCAGTACTTC
cdr3_aa: CASSRTIQETQYF

clone_size: few
j_call: TRBJ2-2
cdr3_length: 14
v_call: TRBV7-2
d_call: NA
cdr3_nt: TGTGCCAGCAGAAGGGAGGCCGGGGCCGGGGAGCTGTTTTTT
cdr3_aa: CASRREAGAGELFF

clone_size: NA
j_call: TRBJ2-2
cdr3_length: 17
v_call: TRBV11-2
d_call: NA
cdr3_nt: TGTGCCAGCAGCTTTAGAACGAGGGTACAGGGCACCGGGGAGCTGTTTTTT
cdr3_aa: CASSFRTRVQGTGELFF

clone_size: NA
j_call: TRBJ2-3
cdr3_length: 16
v_call: TRBV5-1
d_call: TRBD2
cdr3_nt: TGCGCCAGCAGCTTGGGCCAGCGGGGGAACACAGATACGCAGTATTTT
cdr3_aa: CASSLGQRGNTDTQYF

clone_size: once
j_call: TRBJ2-7
cdr3_length: 15
v_call: TRBV28
d_call: TRBD1
cdr3_nt: TGTGCCAGCAGAACCCAGGGGACAGGCTCCTACGAGCAGTACTTC
cdr3_aa: CASRTQGTGSYEQYF

clone_size: NA
j_call: TRBJ2-2
cdr3_length: 16
v_call: TRBV27
d_call: NA
cdr3_nt: TGTGCCAGCAGTCCTCAGGGTTGGGTGATGACCGGGGAGCTGTTTTTT
cdr3_aa: CASSPQGWVMTGELFF

clone_size: few
j_call: TRBJ1-5
cdr3_length: 18
v_call: TRBV28
d_call: TRBD1
cdr3_nt: TGTGCCAGCAGTTTCCCAGGGGGCGCGGCCCTCGGCAATCAGCCCCAGCATTTT
cdr3_aa: CASSFPGGAALGNQPQHF

clone_size: NA
j_call: TRBJ1-5
cdr3_length: 15
v_call: TRBV4-1
d_call: TRBD1
cdr3_nt: TGCGCCAGCAGCCAAGTACAGGGGGCATATCAGCCCCAGCATTTT
cdr3_aa: CASSQVQGAYQPQHF

clone_size: few
j_call: TRBJ2-7
cdr3_length: 13
v_call: TRBV7-8
d_call: NA
cdr3_nt: TGTGCCAGCAGCTTAGCTAAATACTACGAGCAGTACTTC
cdr3_aa: CASSLAKYYEQYF

clone_size: NA
j_call: TRBJ1-5
cdr3_length: 15
v_call: TRBV6-1
d_call: NA
cdr3_nt: TGTGCCAGCAGTGAACCGGGAAGACACTATCAGCCCCAGCATTTT
cdr3_aa: CASSEPGRHYQPQHF

clone_size: NA
j_call: TRBJ1-5
cdr3_length: 15
v_call: TRBV19
d_call: TRBD1
cdr3_nt: TGTGCCAGTAGCACGCAGGGGGCCGGCAATCAGCCCCAGCATTTT
cdr3_aa: CASSTQGAGNQPQHF

clone_size: NA
j_call: TRBJ1-5
cdr3_length: 15
v_call: TRBV2
d_call: TRBD1
cdr3_nt: TGTGCCAGCGGAGATCCGGGACAGAGCAATCAGCCCCAGCATTTT
cdr3_aa: CASGDPGQSNQPQHF

clone_size: NA
j_call: TRBJ2-7
cdr3_length: 11
v_call: TRBV12-3/TRBV12-4
d_call: TRBD2
cdr3_nt: TGTGCCAGCAGCGGACGGGGGACTAGCTTCTTC
cdr3_aa: CASSGRGTSFF

clone_size: once
j_call: TRBJ2-3
cdr3_length: 17
v_call: TRBV11-3
d_call: NA
cdr3_nt: TGTGCCAGCAGCTTAGATAGTAGATTACGGAGCACAGATACGCAGTATTTT
cdr3_aa: CASSLDSRLRSTDTQYF

clone_size: NA
j_call: TRBJ2-5
cdr3_length: 15
v_call: TRBV30
d_call: TRBD1
cdr3_nt: TGTGCCTGGAGCTGGACAGGGGGCGCCCAAGAGACCCAGTACTTC
cdr3_aa: CAWSWTGGAQETQYF

clone_size: once
j_call: TRBJ2-1
cdr3_length: 16
v_call: TRBV6-4
d_call: TRBD2
cdr3_nt: TGTGCCAGCAGTGTTTGGGGAAGCGGGAGGCCGAATGAGCAGTTCTTC
cdr3_aa: CASSVWGSGRPNEQFF

clone_size: few
j_call: TRBJ1-1
cdr3_length: 16
v_call: TRBV5-1
d_call: NA
cdr3_nt: TGCGCCAGCAGCTTCGTTGGCGGGGGCAGGAACACTGAAGCTTTCTTT
cdr3_aa: CASSFVGGGRNTEAFF

clone_size: NA
j_call: TRBJ1-1
cdr3_length: 12
v_call: TRBV11-2
d_call: NA
cdr3_nt: TGTGCCAGCAGTTCCCCGGGACTGGGAGCTTTCTTT
cdr3_aa: CASSSPGLGAFF

clone_size: NA
j_call: TRBJ2-5
cdr3_length: 13
v_call: TRBV5-6
d_call: NA
cdr3_nt: TGTGCCAGCAGCTCAAGACAGCAAGAGACCCAGTACTTC
cdr3_aa: CASSSRQQETQYF

clone_size: NA
j_call: TRBJ2-7
cdr3_length: 12
v_call: TRBV6-5
d_call: TRBD1
cdr3_nt: TGTGCCAGCATTCGGGACAGCTACGAGCAGTACTTC
cdr3_aa: CASIRDSYEQYF

clone_size: NA
j_call: TRBJ2-5
cdr3_length: 14
v_call: TRBV7-6
d_call: NA
cdr3_nt: TGTGCCAGCAGCTTCTCGGCAGGGGAAGAGACCCAGTACTTC
cdr3_aa: CASSFSAGEETQYF

clone_size: NA
j_call: TRBJ1-4
cdr3_length: 15
v_call: TRBV27
d_call: NA
cdr3_nt: TGTGCCAGCAGTCGAGAGGGGGGGATTGGAGAAAAACTGTTTTTT
cdr3_aa: CASSREGGIGEKLFF

clone_size: NA
j_call: TRBJ1-4
cdr3_length: 13
v_call: TRBV19
d_call: TRBD1
cdr3_nt: TGTGCCAGTAGCCGGGACAGGGGTGAAAAACTGTTTTTT
cdr3_aa: CASSRDRGEKLFF

clone_size: NA
j_call: TRBJ1-3
cdr3_length: 16
v_call: TRBV3-1/TRBV3-2
d_call: NA
cdr3_nt: TGTGCCAGCAGCTATGCTTCGGGGATCTCTGGAAACACCATATATTTT
cdr3_aa: CASSYASGISGNTIYF

clone_size: many
j_call: TRBJ1-6
cdr3_length: 17
v_call: TRBV3-1/TRBV3-2
d_call: TRBD1
cdr3_nt: TGTGCCAGCAGCCCTAGACAAGACAGGGGTAGTAATTCACCCCTCCACTTT
cdr3_aa: CASSPRQDRGSNSPLHF

clone_size: NA
j_call: TRBJ2-5
cdr3_length: 15
v_call: TRBV28
d_call: NA
cdr3_nt: TGTGCCAGCAGTCCTTACCAGGCCAGCCAAGAGACCCAGTACTTC
cdr3_aa: CASSPYQASQETQYF

clone_size: NA
j_call: TRBJ1-6
cdr3_length: 16
v_call: TRBV5-1
d_call: TRBD1
cdr3_nt: TGCGCCAGCAGCTACTCCCCGGGACAGGCCAATTCACCCCTCCACTTT
cdr3_aa: CASSYSPGQANSPLHF

clone_size: NA
j_call: TRBJ1-4
cdr3_length: 16
v_call: TRBV4-2
d_call: NA
cdr3_nt: TGTGCCAGCAGCCAAGATATAGGGCAGGGGTATGAAAAACTGTTTTTT
cdr3_aa: CASSQDIGQGYEKLFF